The 25 T cell receptor beta chains below were found in one sample sequenced in a study of cytomegalovirus exposure and HLA in healthy donors. With 60 Vbeta and 13 Jbeta primers, the PCR was carried out. Assay used: immunoSEQ multiplex PCR; TCRdb lists only in-frame clones, some missing. The table lists some 140,000 clones, with around 1.5% in the top ten. The sample comprised PBMCs. These receptors all stem from a woman aged 40 to 50 in good health and CMV-seronegative.

The chain has TRBV7-2 and TRBJ1-3; 8 nucleotides line up with TRBD1. The CDR3 extends over 16 amino acids. The germline CDR1 and CDR2 sequences are SGHTA and FQGNSA. The ends lost 4 bases at V and 0 bases at J; junction bases unmatched: 5. The CDR3 is CASSWGQASSGNTIYF. CDR3 nucleotide sequence: TGTGCCAGCAGCTGGGGACAGGCGAGCTCTGGAAACACCATATATTTT.

The J gene is TRBJ1-2, the V gene TRBV6-1; possibly TRBD1 for D (5 bases). Germline V gene lookup returns CDR1 MNHNS and CDR2 SASEGT. The CDR3 contains 15 residues. V shed 3 bases and J shed 6 bases, with 17 bases lying between them. The CDR3 bases are TGTGCCAGCAGTGAGGTCGGCAGGGTAACGGATGGCTACACCTTC. It is translated as CASSEVGRVTDGYTF.

The CDR3 DNA reads as TGTGCCAGTAGTATGAGTAAGCGGACCATCACCGGGGAGCTGTTTTTT. It codes for CASSMSKRTITGELFF. The V gene is TRBV19, the J gene TRBJ2-2, with D tentatively TRBD2 (5 bases). V gave up 3 bases and J gave up 4 bases, with 15 bases separating them. The CDR3 contains 16 residues. Germline V gene lookup returns CDR1 LNHDA and CDR2 SQIVND (reference sequence).

The V and J genes are TRBV23-1 and TRBJ2-2; TRBD2 matches at 8 bases. TRBV23-1 is an ORF for which the function is uncertain. The CDR3 sequence is 18 residues long. With 3 bases clipped from V and 1 base from J, the junction kept 10 bases outside the gene matches. CDR3 coding DNA: TGCGCCAGCAGTCATCGGCTAGCGGGTAATCTGAACACCGGGGAGCTGTTTTTT. This gives the protein CASSHRLAGNLNTGELFF.

The gene calls are TRBV7-2 and TRBJ1-3, with D possibly TRBD1 on 6 matching bases. Trimming cost V 5 bases and J 0 bases, with 14 bases left between them. Germline V gene data show CDR1 as SGHTA and CDR2 as FQGNSA. The CDR3 loop spans 16 amino acids. The CDR3: CASSGGHSFSGNTIYF. The CDR3 DNA sequence: TGTGCCAGCAGCGGGGGACACTCTTTCTCTGGAAACACCATATATTTT. The variable domain in full, with the rest retrieved from reference TRBV7-2 and TRBJ1-3, is GAGVSQSPSNKVTEKGKDVELRCDPISGHTALYWYRQSLGQGLEFLIYFQGNSAPDKSGLPSDRFSAERTGGSVSTLTIQRTQQEDSAVYLCASSGGHSFSGNTIYFGEGSWLTVV.

The rearrangement links TRBV4-1 to TRBJ1-4, with a possible D match to TRBD1 (5 bases). Trimming shortened V by 2 bases and J by 7 bases, and 14 bases separated the two germline ends. Germline V gene sequence: CDR1 MGHRA, CDR2 YSYEKL. This CDR3 is built from 15 residues. CDR3 nucleotides: TGCGCCAGCAGCCAACGTAGGGGAGGTGTTGAAAAACTGTTTTTT. Residues: CASSQRRGGVEKLFF.

This chain joins TRBV6-4 and TRBJ2-3, with 9 bases that match TRBD2. There are 14 residues in the CDR3. Looked up from germline, CDR1 is MRHNA and CDR2 is SNTAGT. The trim removed 3 bases at V and 5 bases at J, leaving 3 bases unmatched. CDR3 in DNA: TGTGCCAGCAGTGAGGCGGGGGGGTTAGATACGCAGTATTTT. It translates to CASSEAGGLDTQYF.

The genes are TRBV4-1 and TRBJ2-5; the match to TRBD2 covers 8 bases. V was clipped by 1 base and J by 9 bases; unmatched bases: 16. The CDR3 is 17 residues long. Germline assignment: CDR1 MGHRA and CDR2 YSYEKL. In DNA form, the CDR3 reads TGCGCCAGCAGCCAAGGGATTCTAGCGGGTACTTATAGGTCCCAGTACTTC. Translation gives CASSQGILAGTYRSQYF.

The V call is TRBV5-1, the J call TRBJ2-1, with 15 bases lining up with TRBD2. The CDR3 is 14 residues long. V lost 5 bases and J lost 13; bases outside the gene matches: 7. The germline V gene encodes CDR1 SGHRS and CDR2 YFSETQ. The CDR3 here is CASRAGTSGGKQFF. CDR3 coding DNA: TGCGCCAGCAGGGCCGGGACTAGCGGGGGGAAACAGTTCTTC.

The chain combines TRBV5-5 with TRBJ1-1; D is uncertain. The CDR3 sequence is 16 residues long. In germline, CDR1 is SGHKS, CDR2 YYEKEE (reference sequence). V was trimmed by 1 base and J by 1 base, leaving 14 bases between them. CDR3 protein: CASSLNPFSWNTEAFF. Written as DNA, the CDR3 is TGTGCCAGCAGCTTGAATCCTTTCAGTTGGAACACTGAAGCTTTCTTT.

The chain couples TRBV14 to TRBJ2-1, with 7 nucleotides matching TRBD1. Trimming at V came to 0 bases and at J to 9 bases, leaving 11 bases not matched to a gene. The CDR3 spans 16 residues. The germline V gene encodes CDR1 SGHDN and CDR2 FVKESK. This CDR3 reads CASSQDERGPHGEQFF. CDR3 coding DNA: TGTGCCAGCAGCCAAGATGAAAGGGGGCCCCACGGTGAGCAGTTCTTC.

This chain uses TRBV19 with TRBJ2-5; 8 bases are a match to TRBD1. This CDR3 has 13 residues. The V gene end was trimmed by 7 bases and the J gene end by 5 bases; junction bases not matched to a gene: 6. Germline loops: CDR1 LNHDA, CDR2 SQIVND (reference sequence). The CDR3 reads CASMDRARETQYF. In nucleotides, the CDR3 is TGTGCCAGTATGGACAGGGCGAGGGAGACCCAGTACTTC.

CDR3 nucleotide sequence: TGTGCCAGCAGTCAGACTGGAGGGACAACTAATGAAAAACTGTTTTTT. Translation: CASSQTGGTTNEKLFF. The chain couples TRBV6-6 to TRBJ1-4; no clear D gene. The CDR3 is 16 residues long. In germline, CDR1 is MNHNY, CDR2 SVGAGI (reference sequence). Trimming removed 5 bases from V and 0 bases from J, with 13 bases in between.

This chain links TRBV7-3 with TRBJ1-5; 8 bases are a match to TRBD1. Germline CDR1 and CDR2: SGHTA and FQGTGA. The V and J ends lost 2 bases and 2 bases, in that order; junction bases with no gene match: 8. The CDR3 is 17 residues long. The CDR3, as DNA: TGTGCCAGCAGCTTAGGACAGGGTGGTGTGGGCAATCAGCCCCAGCATTTT. This sequence encodes CASSLGQGGVGNQPQHF.

The chain is built from TRBV7-2 and TRBJ1-2; D perhaps matches TRBD1 (5 bases). Trimming took off 5 bases at V and 6 bases at J, with 13 bases between the two ends. From germline, CDR1 is SGHTA and CDR2 FQGNSA. The CDR3 is 13 residues long. Here the CDR3 reads CASSLREADGYTF. The CDR3 bases are TGTGCCAGCAGCCTCAGGGAGGCGGATGGCTACACCTTC.

The chain's CDR3 is CASSQDGRSLETQYF. Here the CDR3 DNA reads TGTGCCAGCAGCCAAGACGGGAGATCCCTTGAGACCCAGTACTTC. The chain combines TRBV4-2 with TRBJ2-5, with a possible D match to TRBD2 (6 bases). Per the germline V gene, CDR1 is LGHNA and CDR2 is YNFKEQ. Trimming cost V 0 bases and J 5 bases, with 13 bases left between them. This CDR3 region has 15 residues.

The chain couples TRBV6-6 to TRBJ1-2; 8 bases are shared with TRBD1. Losses at the gene ends were 4 bases for V and 0 bases for J; bases not matched to a gene: 1. The germline V gene encodes CDR1 MNHNY and CDR2 SVGAGI (reference sequence). The CDR3 sequence is 14 residues long. The CDR3 here is CASSSTGANYGYTF. CDR3 DNA: TGTGCCAGCAGTTCGACAGGGGCTAACTATGGCTACACCTTC.

The gene calls are TRBV5-6 and TRBJ1-2, with 10 bases that match TRBD1. The CDR3 has 15 amino acids. Unmatched junction bases numbered 8, after V lost 2 bases and J lost 7 bases. Germline-derived CDR1 and CDR2 are SGHDT and YYEEEE. In nucleotides, the CDR3 is TGTGCCAGCAGCTTAGGACAGGGGGTATCGTCTGGCTACACCTTC. Translating it yields CASSLGQGVSSGYTF.

The J gene is TRBJ1-2, the V gene TRBV10-3, with a tentative D call TRBD1 (6 bases). Trimming pared 6 bases from V and 4 bases from J, leaving 12 bases between. Germline values: CDR1 ENHRY, CDR2 SYGVKD. The CDR3 is 13 residues long. The CDR3 loop reads CAISPGGPYGYTF. The CDR3 bases are TGTGCCATCAGCCCCGGGGGGCCCTATGGCTACACCTTC.

The V call is TRBV5-1, the J call TRBJ2-4, with 8 positions matching TRBD1. The CDR3 length is 15 residues. The J segment lost 0 bases and the V segment lost 4 bases, leaving 3 bases of the junction unmatched. Germline V gene lookup returns CDR1 SGHRS and CDR2 YFSETQ. Here the CDR3 reads CASSRTGPAKNIQYF. As DNA, the CDR3 is TGCGCCAGCAGCCGGACAGGGCCAGCCAAAAACATTCAGTACTTC.

V is TRBV18 and J is TRBJ2-7; TRBD2 matches at 8 bases. The V segment lost 4 bases and the J segment 2 bases; nucleotides outside the gene matches: 4. The V gene's germline CDR1 is KGHSH and CDR2 LQKENI. This CDR3 spans 14 amino acids. CDR3 in DNA: TGTGCCAGCTCACTTGCTAGCGGGCCCTACGAGCAGTACGTC. It encodes CASSLASGPYEQYV.

The chain uses TRBV19 and TRBJ2-5; 11 positions match TRBD1. The CDR3 sequence is 16 residues long. Germline V gene data show CDR1 as LNHDA and CDR2 as SQIVND (reference sequence). The J segment lost 2 bases and the V segment lost 2 bases, leaving 4 bases of the junction unmatched. CDR3: CASSISWDRGQETQYF. In DNA, the CDR3 is TGTGCCAGTAGTATAAGCTGGGACAGGGGGCAAGAGACCCAGTACTTC. Filled out from reference TRBV19 and TRBJ2-5, the complete variable domain reads DGGITQSPKYLFRKEGQNVTLSCEQNLNHDAMYWYRQDPGQGLRLIYYSQIVNDFQKGDIAEGYSVSREKKESFPLTVTSAQKNPTAFYLCASSISWDRGQETQYFGPGTRLLVL.

The chain combines TRBV7-2 with TRBJ1-4, with D tentatively TRBD1 (5 bases). This CDR3 spans 14 amino acids. Germline loops: CDR1 SGHTA, CDR2 FQGNSA. Trimming left V 7 bases short and J 8 bases short, with 17 bases between. CDR3 nucleotides: TGTGCCAGCACCATCCAGGAGGGGTACGAAAAACTGTTTTTT. It yields the protein CASTIQEGYEKLFF.

The chain has TRBV4-2 and TRBJ2-1; D uncertain. Germline values: CDR1 LGHNA, CDR2 YNFKEQ. With 0 bases removed from V and 0 bases from J, the gap between germline ends came to 12 bases. The CDR3 covers 17 residues. The CDR3 DNA reads as TGTGCCAGCAGCCAAGAACGAACGGCTAGCTCCTACAATGAGCAGTTCTTC. Translating it yields CASSQERTASSYNEQFF.

The rearrangement links TRBV7-9 to TRBJ2-1; a possible D gene is TRBD1 (6 bases). CDR3 size: 15 residues. Germline CDR1 SEHNR, CDR2 FQNEAQ (reference sequence). V lost 3 bases and J 5 bases, leaving 14 bases between the germline ends. CDR3 region: CASSFRQVNNNEQFF. CDR3 bases: TGTGCCAGCAGCTTTCGACAGGTCAATAACAATGAGCAGTTCTTC.